This entry lists 5 T cell receptor beta chains sequenced from one sample in a study of identifying expanded T cells in peripheral blood. Here immunoSEQ multiplex PCR was the method, and the copy in TCRdb shows in-frame clones only, minus some. The sample holds 70,000 to 100,000 clones, around 90% seen once. The sequenced sample consisted of blood. These receptors all stem from a person between 18 and 69 years old in good health.

The chain combines TRBV2 with TRBJ1-5; 12 bases line up with TRBD1. V shed 8 bases, J shed 6 bases, and the junction held 8 bases outside the gene matches. Germline assignment: CDR1 SNHLY and CDR2 FYNNEI. CDR3 length: 15 residues. The CDR3 loop reads CASEEGQGAAQPQHF. CDR3 DNA sequence: TGTGCCAGCGAGGAGGGACAGGGGGCCGCTCAGCCCCAGCATTTT.

The V gene is TRBV10-3, the J gene TRBJ2-2; possibly TRBD1 for D (6 bases). Trimming pared 10 bases from V and 0 bases from J, leaving 9 bases between. The germline V gene encodes CDR1 ENHRY and CDR2 SYGVKD. CDR3 size: 13 residues. The CDR3 protein is CATTGTNTGELFF. CDR3 DNA: TGTGCCACCACAGGGACGAACACCGGGGAGCTGTTTTTT.

This clone was detected once. CDR3 nucleotides: TGTGCCAGCAGCTTAGCTCAGCCTGACGAGCAGTACTTC. The encoded protein is CASSLAQPDEQYF. The chain is built from TRBV7-2 and TRBJ2-7; D gene ambiguous. Germline V gene data show CDR1 as SGHTA and CDR2 as FQGNSA. The CDR3 has 13 residues. Trimming took 0 bases from V and 5 from J, leaving 8 bases between them.

The sample holds one count of this clone. CDR3 residues: CASSWTSGGPRDGELFF. CDR3 coding DNA: TGTGCCAGCAGCTGGACTAGCGGGGGGCCCAGGGACGGGGAGCTGTTTTTT. The chain combines TRBV27 with TRBJ2-2, with TRBD2 matching over 14 bases. The CDR3 extends over 17 amino acids. In germline, CDR1 is MNHEY, CDR2 SMNVEV (reference sequence). V lost 6 bases, J lost 7 bases, and 10 bases stayed unmatched.

The rearrangement uses TRBV6-6 and TRBJ2-7, with 11 nucleotides matching TRBD1. With 10 bases clipped from V and 2 bases from J, the junction kept 10 bases outside the gene matches. The CDR3 contains 15 residues. The V gene's germline CDR1 is MNHNY and CDR2 SVGAGI (reference sequence). The chain's CDR3 is CAISRAGQGAYEQYF. The CDR3 DNA reads TGTGCCATCTCAAGGGCGGGACAGGGGGCCTACGAGCAGTACTTC.